These T cell receptor beta chains were read from a single sample in a study of T cell responses to AZD1222 COVID-19 vaccine. Clones were read by immunoSEQ multiplex PCR, and TCRdb kept only the in-frame ones, dropping some. The sample lists 110,000 or so clones, about 90% occurring once. This specimen consisted of peripheral blood, obtained on day 0 of AZD1222 vaccination. These receptors were obtained from an adult in good health. Both conserved end residues are part of each CDR3. Fields, in order: D gene, J gene, CDR3 length, V gene, clone size, CDR3 DNA, CDR3 protein. D genes are given only for firm matches. The listing skips clone size in some rows; elsewhere it reads once, few, many or a size class.

>TRBD1|TRBJ1-2|14|TRBV4-3|.
TGCGCCAGCAGCCGGACAGGGTCTAACTATGGCTACACCTTC
CASSRTGSNYGYTF
>TRBD1|TRBJ1-4|13|TRBV18|.
TGTGCCAGCTCACAGGGGGCTGGTGAAAAACTGTTTTTT
CASSQGAGEKLFF
>.|TRBJ2-5|14|TRBV4-1|.
TGCGCCAGCAGCCACCCGGACAGACAAGAGACCCAGTACTTC
CASSHPDRQETQYF
>.|TRBJ1-2|12|TRBV12-3/TRBV12-4|.
TGTGCCAGCAGTTCAGGGTCCTATGGCTACACCTTC
CASSSGSYGYTF
>.|TRBJ2-5|15|TRBV2|.
TGTGCCAGCAGCCCTCGTGTGGGGAGCCAAGAGACCCAGTACTTC
CASSPRVGSQETQYF
>.|TRBJ2-7|14|TRBV3-1/TRBV3-2|once
TGTGCCAGCAGCCACGAGGGCGCTCACTCCTTTCGGTACTTC
CASSHEGAHSFRYF
>.|TRBJ1-2|12|TRBV19|.
TGTGCCAGTAGTATAGGCGCCGGGGGCTACACCTTC
CASSIGAGGYTF
>.|TRBJ2-2|15|TRBV11-1|.
TGTGCCAGCAGCCTGAGAGGGCTCAGCACCGGGGAGCTGTTTTTT
CASSLRGLSTGELFF
>.|TRBJ1-1|13|TRBV6-4|once
TGTGCCAGCCGAGTTGATCCGAACACTGAAGCTTTCTTT
CASRVDPNTEAFF
>.|TRBJ2-7|12|TRBV11-2|.
TGTGCCAGCAGCGTCATCGGGGACGAGCAGTACTTC
CASSVIGDEQYF
>.|TRBJ1-1|11|TRBV4-1|.
TGCGCCAGCAGTTTGGATGGGCCACGAAGCTTT
CASSLDGPRSF
>TRBD1|TRBJ1-1|16|TRBV4-2|.
TGTGCCAGCAGCCAAGAAGGGACAGGGCTGAACACTGAAGCTTTCTTT
CASSQEGTGLNTEAFF
>.|TRBJ2-1|16|TRBV3-1/TRBV3-2|.
TGTGCCAGCAGCCAAGATAGGACTCCCTCCTACAATGAGCAGTTCTTC
CASSQDRTPSYNEQFF
>.|TRBJ1-1|12|TRBV10-1|.
TGCGCCAGCAGTGACAGGGAGACTGAAGCTTTCTTT
CASSDRETEAFF
>.|TRBJ2-1|13|TRBV12-3/TRBV12-4|.
TGTGCCAGCAGTTTCGACTACTACAATGAGCAGTTCTTC
CASSFDYYNEQFF
>TRBD1|TRBJ1-4|16|TRBV7-8|.
TGTGCCAGCAGCCCGGGACAGGACGCAACTAATGAAAAACTGTTTTTT
CASSPGQDATNEKLFF
>.|TRBJ2-7|12|TRBV3-1/TRBV3-2|.
TGTGCCAGCAGCCAATGGGGGTACGAGCAGTACTTC
CASSQWGYEQYF
>TRBD2|TRBJ2-5|15|TRBV7-6|once
TGTGCCAGCAGCTTAGGCCCGACTAGCGGAGAGACCCAGTACTTC
CASSLGPTSGETQYF
>.|TRBJ1-4|16|TRBV12-5|.
TGTGCTAGTGGTCAAACAGAGACGACAACTAATGAAAAACTGTTTTTT
CASGQTETTTNEKLFF
>.|TRBJ2-1|14|TRBV2|.
TGTGCCAGCAGTGGGGGGGCGCGGGACAATGAGCAGTTCTTC
CASSGGARDNEQFF
>TRBD1|TRBJ1-3|14|TRBV30|.
TGTGCCTGGGGGACAGGAGTCTCTGGAAACACCATATATTTT
CAWGTGVSGNTIYF
>.|TRBJ2-7|13|TRBV6-5|.
TGTGCCAGCTTGAAAACAGGGACCTACGAGCAGTACTTC
CASLKTGTYEQYF
>.|TRBJ1-1|15|TRBV19|medium-sized
TGTGCCAGTACCGCGTTGGGGGGAGGGGCCACTGAAGCTTTCTTT
CASTALGGGATEAFF